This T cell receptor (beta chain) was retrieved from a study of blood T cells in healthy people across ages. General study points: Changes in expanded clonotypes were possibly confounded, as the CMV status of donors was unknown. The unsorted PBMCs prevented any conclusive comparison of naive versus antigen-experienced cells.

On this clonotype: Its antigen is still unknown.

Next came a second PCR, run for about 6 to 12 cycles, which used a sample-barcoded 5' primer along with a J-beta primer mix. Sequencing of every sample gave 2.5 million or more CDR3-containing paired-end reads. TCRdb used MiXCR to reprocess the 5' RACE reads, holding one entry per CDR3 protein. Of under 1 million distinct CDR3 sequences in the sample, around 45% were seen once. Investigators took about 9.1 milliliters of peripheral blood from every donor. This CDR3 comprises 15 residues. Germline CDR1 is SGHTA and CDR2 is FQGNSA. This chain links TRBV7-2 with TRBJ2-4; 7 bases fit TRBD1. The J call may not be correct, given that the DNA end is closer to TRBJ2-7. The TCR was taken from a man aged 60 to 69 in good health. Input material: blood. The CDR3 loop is CASSWGDRAYYEQYF. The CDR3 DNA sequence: TGTGCCAGCAGCTGGGGCGACAGGGCCTACTACGAGCAGTACTTC.